The source of this TCR beta chain is a study of T cells in Graves' hyperthyroidism and ophthalmopathy. Study-level information: Peripheral blood was collected at initial diagnosis, before any treatment. Study-level findings and limits: The model identified upcoming ophthalmopathy a median approximately six months ahead of onset. By a 13 V-J model, ophthalmopathy was set apart from stable hyperthyroidism. Blood shared most expanded thyroid clonotypes above 0.001.

This clonotype was seen at least ten times. What it recognizes is unknown. In germline, CDR1 is DFQATT, CDR2 SNEGSKA (reference sequence). This CDR3 comprises 15 residues. Trimming pared 0 bases from V and 4 bases from J, leaving 15 bases between. RNA transcripts gave rise to amplified TCR beta CDR3 regions. The TCR CDR3 was amplified in a first-round RT-PCR using the HTBI primer set. Via MiXCR, TCRdb re-called the multiplex PCR reads, giving one row per CDR3 protein. The table has about 600,000 distinct CDR3 sequences, around 16% seen once. The chain couples TRBV20-1 to TRBJ2-5, with D perhaps TRBD2 (6 bases). Sequenced input: blood. This sequence was found in a woman aged 35 to 49 with Graves' ophthalmopathy. The CDR3 is CSARDHETSTETQYF. The CDR3 DNA is TGCAGTGCTAGAGATCACGAGACTAGTACAGAGACCCAGTACTTC.